This TCR beta chain appears in the sequencing data of a study of cytomegalovirus exposure and HLA in healthy donors. Study-wide results and caveats: Altogether, 170 or so TCR beta chains were recorded as cytomegalovirus-associated.

The germline CDR1 and CDR2 sequences are SQVTM and ANQGSEA. The CDR3 extends over 12 amino acids. V lost 6 bases, J lost 4 bases, and 10 bases lay in between. The table came from immunoSEQ multiplex PCR; TCRdb's copy has only in-frame clones and leaves some out. Here the sample spans over 150,000 clones, approximately 86% being singletons. With respect to this clone: Its antigen remains unknown.

The TCR originated in a man aged 18 to 35 in good health and CMV-seropositive. The sample consisted of PBMCs. V is TRBV29-1 and J is TRBJ2-1; D uncertain. The CDR3 spells CSVTRQYNEQFF. CDR3 sequence (DNA): TGCAGCGTGACCAGACAATACAATGAGCAGTTCTTC.